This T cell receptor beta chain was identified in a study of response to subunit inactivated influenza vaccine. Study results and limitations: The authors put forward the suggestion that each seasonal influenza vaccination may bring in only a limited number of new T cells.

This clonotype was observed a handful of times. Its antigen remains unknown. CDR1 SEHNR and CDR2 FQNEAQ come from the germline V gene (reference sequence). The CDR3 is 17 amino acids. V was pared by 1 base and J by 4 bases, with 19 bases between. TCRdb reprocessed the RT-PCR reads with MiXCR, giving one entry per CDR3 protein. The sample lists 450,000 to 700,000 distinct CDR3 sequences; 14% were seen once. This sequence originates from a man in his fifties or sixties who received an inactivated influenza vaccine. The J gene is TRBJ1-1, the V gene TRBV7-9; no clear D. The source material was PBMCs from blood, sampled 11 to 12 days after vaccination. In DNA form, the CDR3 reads TGTGCCAGCAGCTTAGTCCGACCAGCTACTTTTGCCACTGAAGCTTTCTTT. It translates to CASSLVRPATFATEAFF.